Sequencing of this T cell receptor (beta chain) was carried out in a study of CD4 and CD8 cells across lung adenocarcinoma regions. TCRdb reprocessed the PCR reads with MiXCR, giving one entry per CDR3 protein. This table holds some 5,000 distinct CDR3 sequences, about 59% found once. The V gene's germline CDR1 is ENHRY and CDR2 SYGVKD. The CDR3 is made up of 14 amino acids. What was sequenced was CD4+ T cells from the center of a lung tumor. This sequence originates from a female donor with lung adenocarcinoma. The CD4 and CD8 labels of this study may be unreliable. J is TRBJ2-4 and V is TRBV10-3; possible D gene TRBD1, 6 bases. This chain's CDR3 is CAGRGGGDQDIQYF. CDR3 nucleotide sequence: TGTGCGGGGCGTGGGGGCGGTGACCAAGACATTCAGTACTTC.